What follows are 20 T cell receptor beta chains derived from one specimen sequenced in a study of shared clonotypes between healthy human individuals. Clones were read by immunoSEQ multiplex PCR, and TCRdb kept only the in-frame ones, dropping some. The sample has roughly 380,000 clones, about 97% seen once. Sequenced sample: memory CD8+ T cells sorted from blood. Indicated subset: CD45RO+ cells pooled with CCR7-negative TemRA cells. Receptors were obtained from a man aged 25 to 45 in good health.

The chain links TRBV27 to TRBJ2-3, with 7 bases identical to TRBD2. J lost 2 bases, V lost 2 bases, and 1 base had no gene match. Germline assignment: CDR1 MNHEY and CDR2 SMNVEV (reference sequence). This CDR3 comprises 14 residues. This CDR3 is CASSLAGATDTQYF. CDR3 bases: TGTGCCAGCAGTTTAGCGGGAGCCACAGATACGCAGTATTTT.

V usage is TRBV28 and J usage is TRBJ2-2; a weak D match, TRBD1 (5 bases). V dropped 4 bases and J dropped 6 bases, with 12 bases sitting between them. This CDR3 is 14 amino acids long. Germline CDR1 MDHEN, CDR2 SYDVKM. The CDR3 sequence: CASSSNQGAGELFF. The CDR3 DNA reads TGTGCCAGCAGTTCAAATCAGGGCGCCGGGGAGCTGTTTTTT.

This chain uses TRBV4-2 with TRBJ2-1, with 15 bases lining up with TRBD2. From germline, CDR1 is LGHNA and CDR2 YNFKEQ. J was trimmed by 2 bases and V by 4 bases; bases with no gene match: 15. The CDR3 sequence is 21 residues long. CDR3 residues: CASSRAAGTSGGRPTYNEQFF. In DNA form, the CDR3 reads TGTGCCAGCAGCCGAGCGGCCGGGACTAGCGGGGGGAGACCAACCTACAATGAGCAGTTCTTC.

V gene TRBV7-6 combines with J gene TRBJ1-3; 10 positions agree with TRBD1. CDR1 is SGHVS and CDR2 is FNYEAQ in the germline V gene. J was trimmed by 4 bases and V by 1 base; bases with no gene match: 4. The CDR3 has 16 amino acids. The CDR3: CASSLGPDRGGNTIYF. The CDR3 DNA sequence: TGTGCCAGCAGCTTAGGGCCGGACAGGGGGGGAAACACCATATATTTT.

The chain joins TRBV30 to TRBJ1-1, with unresolved D. Germline lookup yields CDR1 GTSNPN and CDR2 SVGIG (reference sequence). The length of the CDR3 is 13 residues. V lost 3 bases and J 2 bases, leaving 10 bases between the germline ends. CDR3 sequence (DNA): TGTGCCTGGAGAACGTCTAGAAACACTGAAGCTTTCTTT. Translation: CAWRTSRNTEAFF. Full variable domain (missing parts from reference TRBV30 and TRBJ1-1): SQTIHQWPATLVQPVGSPLSLECTVEGTSNPNLYWYRQAAGRGLQLLFYSVGIGQISSEVPQNLSASRPQDRQFILSSKKLLLSDSGFYLCAWRTSRNTEAFFGQGTRLTVV.

The J gene is TRBJ2-7, the V gene TRBV4-1; D could derive from TRBD1 or TRBD2 (5 bases each). The CDR3 is made up of 16 amino acids. Trimming stripped 3 bases from V and 2 bases from J, with 17 bases between. Germline CDR1 and CDR2: MGHRA and YSYEKL. This CDR3 reads CASSHLPGRLTYEQYF. The DNA of the CDR3 is TGCGCCAGCAGCCACCTACCGGGACGCCTGACCTACGAGCAGTACTTC.

CDR3 loop: CASSYSSGGSYNEQFF. Written as DNA, the CDR3 is TGTGCCAGCAGTTACTCCAGCGGCGGGAGCTACAATGAGCAGTTCTTC. V gene TRBV6-5 combines with J gene TRBJ2-1, with 7 positions matching TRBD2. The CDR3 contains 16 residues. Trimming took 0 bases from V and 3 from J; bases not matched to a gene: 5. Per the germline V gene, CDR1 is MNHEY and CDR2 is SVGAGI.

The V call is TRBV2, the J call TRBJ2-7; the D is unclear. CDR1 is SNHLY, CDR2 FYNNEI, per germline. Trimming took off 0 bases at V and 8 bases at J, with 5 bases between the two ends. The CDR3 loop spans 11 amino acids. Here the CDR3 reads CASSEAPKQYF. CDR3 bases: TGTGCCAGCAGTGAAGCGCCCAAGCAGTACTTC.

The chain joins TRBV5-1 to TRBJ2-2; 16 bases match TRBD2. The germline V gene encodes CDR1 SGHRS and CDR2 YFSETQ. The V gene end was trimmed by 3 bases and the J gene end by 7 bases; junction bases not matched to a gene: 3. The CDR3 runs 16 residues. The CDR3 nucleotides read TGCGCCAGCAGCTCCGGGACTAGCGGGAGGGACGGGGAGCTGTTTTTT. As protein: CASSSGTSGRDGELFF. The full variable domain, its missing parts supplied by reference TRBV5-1 and TRBJ2-2, is KAGVTQTPRYLIKTRGQQVTLSCSPISGHRSVSWYQQTPGQGLQFLFEYFSETQRNKGNFPGRFSGRQFSNSRSEMNVSTLELGDSALYLCASSSGTSGRDGELFFGEGSRLTVL.

This chain joins TRBV6-6 and TRBJ2-1; D is undetermined. Trimming removed 0 bases from V and 2 bases from J, with 8 bases in between. Per the germline V gene, CDR1 is MNHNY and CDR2 is SVGAGI (reference sequence). CDR3 length equals 15 residues. CDR3 loop: CASSYSDRTYNEQFF. CDR3 nucleotide sequence: TGTGCCAGCAGTTACTCGGATAGAACCTACAATGAGCAGTTCTTC.

The V call is TRBV5-1, the J call TRBJ2-7, with 12 bases matching TRBD2. The CDR3 length is 16 residues. The junction had 9 bases not matched to a gene; V was cut back by 4 bases and J by 4 bases. Germline V CDR1 and CDR2: SGHRS, YFSETQ. The DNA for the CDR3 is TGCGCCAGCAGCCCGAGACTAGCGGGAGCCGGATACGAGCAGTACTTC. This sequence encodes CASSPRLAGAGYEQYF.

The chain employs TRBV30 and TRBJ1-5; a possible D gene is TRBD1 (5 bases). The CDR3 length is 13 residues. Germline assignment: CDR1 GTSNPN and CDR2 SVGIG (reference sequence). Trimming left V 0 bases short and J 6 bases short, with 9 bases between. The CDR3 DNA is TGTGCCTGGAGTGTAAGTCAGGGTCAGCCCCAGCATTTT. It codes for CAWSVSQGQPQHF.

This clone appeared once. The chain recombines TRBV11-2 with TRBJ2-1; D is unresolved. V was trimmed by 0 bases and J by 1 base, leaving 7 bases between them. Germline V gene lookup returns CDR1 SGHAT and CDR2 FQNNGV. This CDR3 spans 15 amino acids. The CDR3 DNA sequence: TGTGCCAGCAGCTTAGACTTACCTTCCTACAATGAGCAGTTCTTC. Encoded protein: CASSLDLPSYNEQFF.

The V call is TRBV11-2, the J call TRBJ2-7; TRBD2 matches at 8 bases. The length of the CDR3 is 15 residues. V lost 5 bases to trimming and J lost 0 bases; unmatched junction nucleotides: 6. Germline lookup yields CDR1 SGHAT and CDR2 FQNNGV. The CDR3 spells CASSPERGYSYEQYF. CDR3 coding DNA: TGTGCCAGCAGCCCAGAGCGGGGGTACTCCTACGAGCAGTACTTC.

The J gene is TRBJ2-1, the V gene TRBV5-4; 9 positions agree with TRBD2. J was trimmed by 6 bases and V by 6 bases; bases with no gene match: 7. In germline, CDR1 is SGHNT, CDR2 YYREEE (reference sequence). The CDR3 extends over 14 amino acids. CDR3 nucleotides: TGTGCCAGCAACCTAGCGGGATACTTCAATGAGCAGTTCTTC. This gives the protein CASNLAGYFNEQFF.

The chain combines TRBV30 with TRBJ1-2; D remains unclear. V gave up 0 bases and J gave up 7 bases, with 15 bases separating them. Per germline, CDR1 GTSNPN and CDR2 SVGIG (reference sequence). CDR3 length equals 14 residues. The CDR3 loop reads CAWSVRAGLSGYTF. The CDR3 bases are TGTGCCTGGAGTGTACGCGCCGGGCTCTCTGGCTACACCTTC.

V usage is TRBV29-1 and J usage is TRBJ2-3, with TRBD1 as a possible D gene (5 bases). The germline CDR1 and CDR2 sequences are SQVTM and ANQGSEA. The CDR3 length is 13 residues. Trimming removed 6 bases from V and 2 bases from J, with 12 bases in between. The CDR3 region has the DNA TGCAGCGTCTATGGGGCTCACACAGATACGCAGTATTTT. Amino acid sequence: CSVYGAHTDTQYF.

The rearrangement joins TRBV28 to TRBJ2-1, with 12 bases that match TRBD2. V lost 4 bases and J lost 7; bases outside the gene matches: 5. In germline, CDR1 is MDHEN, CDR2 SYDVKM. The CDR3 has 15 amino acids. The CDR3 reads CASSSLAGGMNEQFF. As DNA, the CDR3 is TGTGCCAGCAGTTCCCTAGCGGGAGGGATGAATGAGCAGTTCTTC.

This rearrangement joins TRBV30 to TRBJ2-7, with 7 bases aligning to TRBD1. This CDR3 has 14 residues. V was pared by 3 bases and J by 3 bases, with 8 bases of the junction left unmatched. Germline V gene data show CDR1 as GTSNPN and CDR2 as SVGIG (reference sequence). The CDR3 region has the DNA TGTGCCTGGAGACCGACAGGGAGTAGCTACGAGCAGTACTTC. Translation gives CAWRPTGSSYEQYF.

The rearrangement links TRBV5-1 to TRBJ2-2; no definite D call. The CDR3 length is 15 residues. Looked up from germline, CDR1 is SGHRS and CDR2 is YFSETQ. The V and J ends lost 1 base and 2 bases respectively, with 9 bases between them. The CDR3 DNA reads TGCGCCAGCAGCTTGAACGCGGTTAACACCGGGGAGCTGTTTTTT. Translated, it gives CASSLNAVNTGELFF.